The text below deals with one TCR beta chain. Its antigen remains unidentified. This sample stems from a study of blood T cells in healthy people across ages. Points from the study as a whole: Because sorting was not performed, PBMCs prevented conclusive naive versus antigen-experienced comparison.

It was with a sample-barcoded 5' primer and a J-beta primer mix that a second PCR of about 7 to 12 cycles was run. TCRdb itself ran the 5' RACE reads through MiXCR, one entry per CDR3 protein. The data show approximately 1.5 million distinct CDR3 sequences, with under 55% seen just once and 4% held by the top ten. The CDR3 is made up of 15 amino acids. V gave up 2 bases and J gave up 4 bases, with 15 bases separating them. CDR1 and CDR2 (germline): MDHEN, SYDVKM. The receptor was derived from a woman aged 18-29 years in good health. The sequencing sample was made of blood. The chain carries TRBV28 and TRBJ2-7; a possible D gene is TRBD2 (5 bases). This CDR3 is CASSLRPYSAYEQYF. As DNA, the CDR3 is TGTGCCAGCAGTTTAAGGCCGTATAGCGCGTACGAGCAGTACTTC.